A single sample is the source of the 24 T cell receptor beta chains below, sequenced in a study of OX40 agonist ivuxolimab in advanced cancers. Repertoires were generated with immunoSEQ multiplex PCR, while TCRdb's copy carries only in-frame clones and drops some. The sample lists around 60,000 clones; approximately 90% were seen once. This specimen consisted of CD4+ or CD8+ T cells sorted from blood, obtained in a trial of the OX40 agonist ivuxolimab. The receptors were sampled from an adult with an advanced solid tumor such as melanoma, head and neck, liver or kidney cancer.

A few counts support this clone. The junction shows a germline mismatch at one end, possibly a read error. The chain recombines TRBV28 with TRBJ2-3, with 12 nucleotides matching TRBD2. The germline V gene encodes CDR1 MDHEN and CDR2 SYDVKM. The CDR3 length is 17 residues. The CDR3 region is CASSLWTSGIYTDTQYF. The CDR3, as DNA: TGTGCCAGCAGCTTATGGACTAGCGGGATTTACACAGATACGCAGTATTTT.

The V call is TRBV11-2, the J call TRBJ2-5; a weak D match, TRBD2 (6 bases). The CDR3 spans 16 residues. Trimming took 1 base from V and 5 from J, leaving 17 bases between them. The germline V gene has CDR1 SGHAT and CDR2 FQNNGV. CDR3 loop: CASSLGRVRREETQYF. The CDR3 DNA is TGTGCCAGCAGCTTAGGTCGGGTTAGGAGGGAGGAGACCCAGTACTTC.

This chain connects TRBV11-3 to TRBJ2-1; D is possibly TRBD1 or TRBD2 (6 bases each). Trimming cost V 1 base and J 8 bases, with 15 bases left between them. This CDR3 region has 15 residues. Per the germline V gene, CDR1 is SGHNT and CDR2 is YENEEA. The CDR3 loop is CASSLVYGGTDEQFF. Here the CDR3 DNA reads TGTGCCAGCAGCTTAGTTTACGGGGGCACAGATGAGCAGTTCTTC. Full variable domain (rest looked up from reference TRBV11-3 and TRBJ2-1): EAGVVQSPRYKIIEKKQPVAFWCNPISGHNTLYWYLQNLGQGPELLIRYENEEAVDDSQLPKDRFSAERLKGVDSTLKIQPAELGDSAVYLCASSLVYGGTDEQFFGPGTRLTVL.

Points on this clone: The junction differs from germline at one of its ends, possibly a read error. The CDR3 sequence: CASSQDLAYEQYF. CDR3 sequence (DNA): TGTGCCAGCAGCCAAGATCTTGCTTACGAGCAGTACTTC. J is TRBJ2-7 and V is TRBV4-1, with D unresolved. Germline CDR1 reads MGHRA; CDR2 reads YSYEKL. This CDR3 contains 13 residues.

The rearrangement joins TRBV29-1 to TRBJ2-2; 8 bases are shared with TRBD1. Germline trimming cut 4 bases from V and 6 bases from J; bases unmatched to any gene: 10. Per germline, CDR1 SQVTM and CDR2 ANQGSEA. The CDR3 has 15 amino acids. CDR3 sequence (DNA): TGCAGCGTTGTTTCCGGACAGGGAATTTCCGGGGAGCTGTTTTTT. Translating it yields CSVVSGQGISGELFF.

This chain connects TRBV7-6 to TRBJ2-5, with 7 positions matching TRBD2. J gave up 2 bases and V 5 bases, and 8 bases lay outside the gene matches. The CDR3 spans 15 residues. Germline CDR1 SGHVS, CDR2 FNYEAQ. This CDR3 is CASSKPASGQETQYF. In DNA, the CDR3 is TGTGCCAGCAGCAAACCAGCTAGCGGACAAGAGACCCAGTACTTC.

This chain connects TRBV18 to TRBJ2-7, with 13 bases fitting TRBD2. This CDR3 region has 20 residues. With V trimmed by 2 bases and J by 7 bases, 20 bases remained unmatched. CDR1 and CDR2 from the germline V gene are KGHSH and LQKENI. Here the CDR3 DNA reads TGTGCCAGCTCACCAAAGGGGAGCGTCGGACTAGCGGGAGCAACGCTGGAGCAGTACTTC. Protein sequence: CASSPKGSVGLAGATLEQYF. The variable domain in full, with the rest retrieved from reference TRBV18 and TRBJ2-7, is NAGVMQNPRHLVRRRGQEARLRCSPMKGHSHVYWYRQLPEEGLKFMVYLQKENIIDESGMPKERFSAEFPKEGPSILRIQQVVRGDSAAYFCASSPKGSVGLAGATLEQYFGPGTRLTVT.

The chain combines TRBV4-3 with TRBJ2-1; TRBD2 aligns across 8 bases. Germline CDR1 is LGHNA and CDR2 is YSLEER. The CDR3 runs to 14 residues. Trimming at V came to 3 bases and at J to 13 bases, leaving 11 bases not matched to a gene. CDR3 DNA: TGCGCCAGCAGCCAGAAAGCGGGAGTCCAAGCTCAGTTCTTC. It is translated as CASSQKAGVQAQFF.

The gene calls are TRBV19 and TRBJ2-7, with 10 bases matching TRBD1. The V gene end was trimmed by 5 bases and the J gene end by 5 bases; junction bases not matched to a gene: 21. CDR1 and CDR2 from the germline V gene are LNHDA and SQIVND (reference sequence). The CDR3 length is 19 residues. The CDR3 DNA is TGTGCCAGTAGTTTAAGATGGGATGACAGGGGGCGGACTCAGGACGAGCAGTACTTC. It is translated as CASSLRWDDRGRTQDEQYF.

This clone was recorded once. V usage is TRBV27 and J usage is TRBJ2-1, with 9 bases fitting TRBD1. CDR3 length: 16 amino acids. V lost 0 bases and J lost 4; bases outside the gene matches: 4. The germline V gene has CDR1 MNHEY and CDR2 SMNVEV (reference sequence). The CDR3 loop reads CASSLSGQGQYNEQFF. The DNA of the CDR3 is TGTGCCAGCAGTTTATCGGGACAGGGACAATACAATGAGCAGTTCTTC.

The J gene is TRBJ2-1, the V gene TRBV19; 7 bases match TRBD2. Germline CDR1 and CDR2: LNHDA and SQIVND (reference sequence). Trimming at V came to 10 bases and at J to 0 bases, leaving 9 bases not matched to a gene. The CDR3 spans 15 residues. The CDR3 DNA is TGTGCCACAGGACTAGGCCTAAGCTCCTACAATGAGCAGTTCTTC. Encoded protein: CATGLGLSSYNEQFF.

V and J are TRBV19 and TRBJ1-5, with 8 bases identical to TRBD1. J lost 7 bases, V lost 6 bases, and 8 bases had no gene match. The germline V gene encodes CDR1 LNHDA and CDR2 SQIVND (reference sequence). The CDR3 sequence is 14 residues long. CDR3: CASRDRGSGQPQHF. DNA for the CDR3: TGTGCCAGTAGAGACAGGGGATCAGGGCAGCCCCAGCATTTT.

The gene calls are TRBV2 and TRBJ1-2; 7 nucleotides align to TRBD1. There are 12 residues in the CDR3. The ends lost 10 bases at V and 7 bases at J; junction bases unmatched: 9. Germline assignment: CDR1 SNHLY and CDR2 FYNNEI. The DNA for the CDR3 is TGTGCCACCAAGACAGGGAGGAGTGGCTACACCTTC. As protein: CATKTGRSGYTF.

The CDR3 spells CASSHPLAGGEYDEQFF. The CDR3 region has the DNA TGCGCCAGCAGCCATCCGTTAGCGGGAGGTGAATACGATGAGCAGTTCTTC. The chain couples TRBV5-1 to TRBJ2-1; TRBD2 aligns across 10 bases. The CDR3 runs to 17 residues. J gave up 8 bases and V 4 bases, and 15 bases lay outside the gene matches. The V gene's germline CDR1 is SGHRS and CDR2 YFSETQ.

V is TRBV27 and J is TRBJ2-2; D not resolved. The CDR3 has 16 residues. Trimming shortened V by 4 bases and J by 5 bases, and 17 bases separated the two germline ends. Germline V gene data show CDR1 as MNHEY and CDR2 as SMNVEV (reference sequence). The CDR3 sequence is CASSSHPTLETGELFF. For the CDR3, the DNA is TGTGCCAGCAGTTCCCACCCGACACTGGAGACCGGGGAGCTGTTTTTT.

The CDR3: CASSPPLGVWAEAFF. For the CDR3, the DNA is TGTGCCAGCAGCCCTCCCCTCGGGGTTTGGGCTGAAGCTTTCTTT. This chain joins TRBV7-9 and TRBJ1-1; no definite D call. Trimming cost V 5 bases and J 6 bases, with 19 bases left between them. Germline V CDR1 and CDR2: SEHNR, FQNEAQ (reference sequence). The CDR3 runs to 15 residues.

This chain joins TRBV4-3 and TRBJ1-1; 7 nucleotides match TRBD1. The germline gives CDR1 LGHNA, CDR2 YSLEER. The J segment lost 4 bases and the V segment lost 1 base, leaving 6 bases of the junction unmatched. This CDR3 spans 15 amino acids. The CDR3 sequence: CASSQADRAGTEAFF. The CDR3 DNA sequence: TGCGCCAGCAGCCAAGCCGACAGGGCTGGCACTGAAGCTTTCTTT.

The V and J genes are TRBV6-1 and TRBJ2-7; a weak D match, TRBD1 (6 bases). Trimming removed 4 bases at V and 5 bases at J, with 15 bases between. The CDR3 runs to 14 residues. Germline CDR1 is MNHNS and CDR2 is SASEGT. The CDR3 DNA reads as TGTGCCAGCAGTGTAACAGGGATTTCGGACGAGCAGTACTTC. This encodes CASSVTGISDEQYF.

The rearrangement joins TRBV2 to TRBJ2-3; no reliable D call. In germline, CDR1 is SNHLY, CDR2 FYNNEI. V dropped 1 base and J dropped 3 bases, with 5 bases sitting between them. The CDR3 totals 13 residues. CDR3 region: CASSEGRTDTQYF. As DNA, the CDR3 is TGTGCCAGCAGTGAAGGAAGAACAGATACGCAGTATTTT.

The chain combines TRBV27 with TRBJ1-4, with D possibly matching TRBD1 (5 bases). V lost 6 bases and J lost 1, with 9 bases in between. There are 14 residues in the CDR3. Per germline, CDR1 MNHEY and CDR2 SMNVEV (reference sequence). The CDR3 nucleotides read TGTGCCAGCAGGTTCCAGGGAACTAATGAAAAACTGTTTTTT. Translated: CASRFQGTNEKLFF.

In DNA form, the CDR3 reads TGTGCCAGCACCTATCTAGCGGGAGCTGGGGAGCTGTTTTTT. As protein: CASTYLAGAGELFF. This sequence joins TRBV6-5 and TRBJ2-2; 10 nucleotides align to TRBD2. Germline CDR1 and CDR2: MNHEY and SVGAGI. Germline trimming cut 7 bases from V and 8 bases from J; bases unmatched to any gene: 7. This CDR3 has 14 amino acids.

Turning to this clone: Other DNA sequences in this specimen translate into the identical CDR3. The CDR3 bases are TGTGCCAGCAGCCCCTGGGGGGAGAAGGCCAAAAACATTCAGTACTTC. This translates into CASSPWGEKAKNIQYF. V and J are TRBV11-3 and TRBJ2-4; TRBD2 is a possible D gene (6 bases). CDR3 size: 16 residues. V gave up 5 bases and J gave up 1 base, with 15 bases separating them. Looked up from germline, CDR1 is SGHNT and CDR2 is YENEEA.

The chain is built from TRBV5-6 and TRBJ2-7, with 12 bases matching TRBD2. Germline V lookup: CDR1 SGHDT, CDR2 YYEEEE. This CDR3 has 15 amino acids. The V segment lost 4 bases and the J segment 4 bases; nucleotides outside the gene matches: 6. The CDR3 region has the DNA TGTGCCAGCAGCGCTGGACTAGCGGGGTTATACGAGCAGTACTTC. It translates to CASSAGLAGLYEQYF.

The chain recombines TRBV4-1 with TRBJ2-3; TRBD1 aligns across 10 bases. Germline assignment: CDR1 MGHRA and CDR2 YSYEKL. The CDR3 runs to 16 residues. The V segment lost 3 bases and the J segment 5 bases; nucleotides outside the gene matches: 8. This CDR3 reads CASSHPGTGVGDTQYF. The CDR3 nucleotides read TGCGCCAGCAGCCACCCTGGGACAGGGGTGGGAGATACGCAGTATTTT.